This T cell receptor beta chain was obtained from a study of blood T cells in healthy people across ages. Concerning this clonotype: The antigen is undetermined. A much bigger clone sits one base away, suggesting this may be a read error.

Study results and limitations: PBMCs went unsorted, and a conclusive naive versus antigen-experienced comparison was therefore prevented.

The CDR3 loop spans 14 amino acids. Trimming took 7 bases from V and 2 from J; bases not matched to a gene: 5. Germline CDR1 and CDR2: SNHLY and FYNNEI. The use of a sample-barcoded 5' primer and a J-beta primer mix characterized a second PCR of roughly 7 to 11 cycles. From the 5' RACE reads, TCRdb called clonotypes with MiXCR, one entry per CDR3 protein. Seen here are about 930,000 distinct CDR3 sequences, 25% to 35% observed once, and the top ten hold 10% to 13%. Each sample provided at least 5 micrograms of extracted total RNA. These data were also reused for a study on T cells of mothers and their children.

The TCR sequence derives from a middle-aged woman in good health. Sequencing input: blood. The V gene is TRBV2, the J gene TRBJ2-3, with 8 positions matching TRBD2. The CDR3 DNA sequence: TGTGCCAGCAATAAGCGGGAGAACACAGATACGCAGTATTTT. This sequence encodes CASNKRENTDTQYF.